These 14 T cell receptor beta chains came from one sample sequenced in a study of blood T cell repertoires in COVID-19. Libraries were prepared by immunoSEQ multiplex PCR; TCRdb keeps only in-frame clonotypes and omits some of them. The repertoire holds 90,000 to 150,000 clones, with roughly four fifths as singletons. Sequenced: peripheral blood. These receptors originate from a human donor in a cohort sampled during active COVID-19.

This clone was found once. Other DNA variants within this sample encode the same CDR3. As DNA, the CDR3 is TGCGCCAGCAGCTTAGGGCAGGGGAATTCACCCCTCCACTTT. Translated, it gives CASSLGQGNSPLHF. The gene calls are TRBV5-1 and TRBJ1-6; tentatively, D is TRBD1 (6 bases). V lost 2 bases, J lost 7 bases, and 10 bases lay in between. Germline V CDR1 and CDR2: SGHRS, YFSETQ. The CDR3 runs 14 residues.

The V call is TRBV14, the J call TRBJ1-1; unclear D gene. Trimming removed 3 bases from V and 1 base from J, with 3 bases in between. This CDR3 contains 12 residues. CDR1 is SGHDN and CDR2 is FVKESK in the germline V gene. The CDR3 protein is CASSHQNTEAFF. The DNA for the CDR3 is TGTGCCAGCAGCCACCAGAACACTGAAGCTTTCTTT.

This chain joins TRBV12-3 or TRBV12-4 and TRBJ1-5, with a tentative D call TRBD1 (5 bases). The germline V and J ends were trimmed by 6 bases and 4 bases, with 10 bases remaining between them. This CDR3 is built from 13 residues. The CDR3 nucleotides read TGTGCCAGCAGCCCCTCAGGGAATCAGCCCCAGCATTTT. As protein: CASSPSGNQPQHF.

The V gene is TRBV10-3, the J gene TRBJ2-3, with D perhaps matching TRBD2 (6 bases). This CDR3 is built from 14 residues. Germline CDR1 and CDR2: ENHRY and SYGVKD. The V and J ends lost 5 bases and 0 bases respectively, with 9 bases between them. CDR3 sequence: CAISFSGSTDTQYF. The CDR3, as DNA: TGTGCCATCAGTTTCAGCGGGAGCACAGATACGCAGTATTTT.

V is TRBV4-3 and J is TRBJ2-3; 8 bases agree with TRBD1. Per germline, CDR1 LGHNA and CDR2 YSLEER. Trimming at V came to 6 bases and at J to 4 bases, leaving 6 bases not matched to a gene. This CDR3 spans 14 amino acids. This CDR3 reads CASSRDRGADTQYF. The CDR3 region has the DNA TGCGCCAGCAGTCGAGACAGGGGCGCAGATACGCAGTATTTT.

The CDR3 reads CASSQLRGRQETQYF. DNA for the CDR3: TGCGCCAGCAGCCAATTGCGGGGGCGCCAAGAGACCCAGTACTTC. The V call is TRBV4-1, the J call TRBJ2-5; perhaps TRBD2 as D (7 bases). The CDR3 runs to 15 residues. CDR1 is MGHRA and CDR2 is YSYEKL in the germline V gene. Trimming removed 2 bases from V and 1 base from J, with 11 bases in between.

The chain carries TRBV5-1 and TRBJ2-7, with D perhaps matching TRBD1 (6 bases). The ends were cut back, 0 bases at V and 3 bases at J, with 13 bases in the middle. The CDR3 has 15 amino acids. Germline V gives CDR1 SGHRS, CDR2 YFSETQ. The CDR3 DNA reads TGCGCCAGCAGCTTGGGATTAGGACAGAACTACGAGCAGTACTTC. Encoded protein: CASSLGLGQNYEQYF.

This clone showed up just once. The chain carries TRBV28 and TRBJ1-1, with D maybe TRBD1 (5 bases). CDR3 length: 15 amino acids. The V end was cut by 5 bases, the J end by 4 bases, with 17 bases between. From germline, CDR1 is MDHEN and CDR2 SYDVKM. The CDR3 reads CASSEWTPTGTEAFF. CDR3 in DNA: TGTGCCAGCAGTGAATGGACACCCACGGGCACTGAAGCTTTCTTT.

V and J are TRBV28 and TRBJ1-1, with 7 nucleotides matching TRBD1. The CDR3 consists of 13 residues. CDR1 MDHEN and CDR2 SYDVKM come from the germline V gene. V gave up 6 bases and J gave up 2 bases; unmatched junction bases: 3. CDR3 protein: CASRRQGNTEAFF. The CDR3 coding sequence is TGTGCCAGCAGAAGACAGGGAAACACTGAAGCTTTCTTT.

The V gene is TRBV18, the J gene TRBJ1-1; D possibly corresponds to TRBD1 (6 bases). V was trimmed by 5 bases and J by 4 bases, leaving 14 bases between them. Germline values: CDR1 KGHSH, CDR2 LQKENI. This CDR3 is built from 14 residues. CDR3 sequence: CASSSSGGATEAFF. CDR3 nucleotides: TGTGCCAGCTCATCCTCGGGGGGGGCCACTGAAGCTTTCTTT.

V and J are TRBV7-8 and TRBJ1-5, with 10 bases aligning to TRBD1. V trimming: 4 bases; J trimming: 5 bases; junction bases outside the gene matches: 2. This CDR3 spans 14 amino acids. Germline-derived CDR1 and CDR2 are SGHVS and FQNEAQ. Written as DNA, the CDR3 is TGTGCCAGCAGCTCGGGACAGGGGTATCAGCCCCAGCATTTT. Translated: CASSSGQGYQPQHF.

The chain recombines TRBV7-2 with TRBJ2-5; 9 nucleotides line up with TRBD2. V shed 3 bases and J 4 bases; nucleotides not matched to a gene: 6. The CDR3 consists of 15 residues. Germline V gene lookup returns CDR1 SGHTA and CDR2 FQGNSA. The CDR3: CASSFGGGAGETQYF. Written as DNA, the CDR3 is TGTGCCAGCAGCTTCGGCGGGGGGGCCGGAGAGACCCAGTACTTC.

The CDR3 reads CASSYRRDAGGGEAFF. The DNA of the CDR3 is TGTGCCAGCAGTTACCGGAGGGATGCGGGGGGCGGTGAAGCTTTCTTT. V gene TRBV6-5 combines with J gene TRBJ1-1, with a tentative D call TRBD1 (6 bases). The CDR3 spans 16 residues. Germline assignment: CDR1 MNHEY and CDR2 SVGAGI. With 2 bases removed from V and 7 bases from J, the gap between germline ends came to 20 bases.

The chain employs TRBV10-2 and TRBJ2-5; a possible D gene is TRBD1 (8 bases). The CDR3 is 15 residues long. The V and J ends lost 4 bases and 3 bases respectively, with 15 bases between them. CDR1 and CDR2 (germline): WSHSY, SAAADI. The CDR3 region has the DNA TGCGCCAGCAGTGCAGGGGGCGCGGGAGAAGAGACCCAGTACTTC. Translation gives CASSAGGAGEETQYF.